The 32 T cell receptor beta chains below were found in one sample sequenced in a study of metastatic and nonmetastatic thyroid tumors. With MiXCR, TCRdb called clones anew from the PCR reads. The sample contains around 20,000 clones, roughly 15% of which appear only once. Thyroid surgery had not been preceded by any treatment in any patient. The sample taken for sequencing was blood. The receptors here all came from a male donor with papillary thyroid cancer or a benign thyroid nodule (not recorded which). Some clones in this sample may be carry-over from other donors' samples.

This clone has just a few counts. A much more abundant neighbour one base away suggests this may be a read error. The chain combines TRBV11-2 with TRBJ2-1; TRBD2 is a possible D gene (6 bases). The V end lost 5 bases, the J end lost 4 bases, and 15 bases lay between the germline ends. In germline, CDR1 is SGHAT, CDR2 FQNNGV. The CDR3 totals 15 residues. In DNA form, the CDR3 reads TGTGCCAGCAGCGGAGGGCTCTCCCGATACAATGAGCAGTTCTTC. Translation gives CASSGGLSRYNEQFF.

The chain combines TRBV11-1 with TRBJ2-7; no definite D call. The CDR3 loop spans 15 amino acids. Germline CDR1 SGHAT, CDR2 FQDESV (reference sequence). V lost 9 bases to trimming and J lost 3 bases, with 21 bases between them. In DNA form, the CDR3 reads TGTGCCAGTATTCCCCTCGGAGCCGTGCTCTACGAGCAGTACTTC. This translates into CASIPLGAVLYEQYF.

This clone was seen once. The chain joins TRBV30 to TRBJ2-2; 11 bases fit TRBD2. Per germline, CDR1 GTSNPN and CDR2 SVGIG (reference sequence). The V segment lost 2 bases and the J segment 1 base; nucleotides outside the gene matches: 12. This CDR3 is built from 19 residues. CDR3 bases: TGTGCCTGGAGTAAAAAAGTTCTAGCGGGAGGATTGAACACCGGGGAGCTGTTTTTT. It codes for CAWSKKVLAGGLNTGELFF.

This clone ranks as medium-sized. The chain combines TRBV11-3 with TRBJ2-5; D may be TRBD2 (5 bases). This CDR3 is 15 amino acids long. V was trimmed by 0 bases and J by 4 bases, leaving 12 bases between them. The V gene's germline CDR1 is SGHNT and CDR2 YENEEA. The CDR3 loop reads CASSLDPAGGETQYF. The CDR3 DNA is TGTGCCAGCAGCTTAGATCCGGCAGGAGGAGAGACCCAGTACTTC. Filled out from reference TRBV11-3 and TRBJ2-5, the complete variable domain reads EAGVVQSPRYKIIEKKQPVAFWCNPISGHNTLYWYLQNLGQGPELLIRYENEEAVDDSQLPKDRFSAERLKGVDSTLKIQPAELGDSAVYLCASSLDPAGGETQYFGPGTRLLVL.

In its sample, this clone was seen many times. The chain couples TRBV7-9 to TRBJ2-1; 12 nucleotides line up with TRBD2. The CDR3 contains 15 residues. Germline V gives CDR1 SEHNR, CDR2 FQNEAQ (reference sequence). The ends lost 4 bases at V and 4 bases at J; junction bases unmatched: 2. DNA of the CDR3: TGTGCCAGCAGCTCTAGCGGGAGGGGGTACAATGAGCAGTTCTTC. Its translation: CASSSSGRGYNEQFF.

This clone was observed at least ten times. The chain carries TRBV27 and TRBJ2-7; TRBD2 aligns across 7 bases. The length of the CDR3 is 12 residues. With V trimmed by 8 bases and J by 7 bases, 8 bases remained unmatched. Germline CDR1 MNHEY, CDR2 SMNVEV (reference sequence). The CDR3 DNA follows: TGTGCCAGCGGAAAACTAGCGTTAGAGCAGTACTTC. Translating gives CASGKLALEQYF.

The CDR3 is CASSRDGGRLEQYF. The CDR3 bases are TGTGCCAGCAGCAGGGACGGGGGAAGGCTCGAGCAGTACTTC. V gene TRBV27 combines with J gene TRBJ2-7, with a weak D call TRBD2 (6 bases). This CDR3 is built from 14 residues. Germline lookup yields CDR1 MNHEY and CDR2 SMNVEV (reference sequence). V lost 6 bases and J 6 bases, leaving 18 bases between the germline ends.

This chain links TRBV20-1 with TRBJ2-7, with 7 bases lining up with TRBD2. The junction had 9 bases not matched to a gene; V was cut back by 1 base and J by 3 bases. This CDR3 has 15 residues. CDR1 is DFQATT, CDR2 SNEGSKA, per germline (reference sequence). The CDR3 DNA follows: TGCAGTGCTAGAGCATTTAGCGGGCTGTTCTACGAGCAGTACTTC. The encoded protein is CSARAFSGLFYEQYF.

This clone was counted many times. V usage is TRBV20-1 and J usage is TRBJ2-6; D gene uncertain. The CDR3 runs to 16 residues. Germline CDR1 reads DFQATT; CDR2 reads SNEGSKA (reference sequence). Trimming pared 6 bases from V and 0 bases from J, leaving 15 bases between. Here the CDR3 reads CSAPVGWISGANVLTF. For the CDR3, the DNA is TGCAGTGCCCCCGTAGGGTGGATCTCTGGGGCCAACGTCCTGACTTTC.

On this clone: Compared with germline, one end of the junction differs, possibly owing to a read error. The chain has TRBV15 and TRBJ2-2, with D uncertain. Germline V gene data show CDR1 as LNHNV and CDR2 as YYDKDF (reference sequence). This CDR3 has 15 amino acids. The CDR3 region is CATSRGRGSTWELFF. CDR3 bases: TGTGCCACCAGCAGAGGTCGCGGTAGCACCTGGGAGCTGTTTTTT. Full variable domain (outside the CDR3, taken from reference TRBV15 and TRBJ2-2): DAMVIQNPRYQVTQFGKPVTLSCSQTLNHNVMYWYQQKSSQAPKLLFHYYDKDFNNEADTPDNFQSRRPNTSFCFLDIRSPGLGDTAMYLCATSRGRGSTWELFFGEGSRLTVL.

In this sample, this clone turned up many times. The rearrangement uses TRBV20-1 and TRBJ2-7; TRBD1 might be the D (6 bases). This CDR3 spans 12 amino acids. Trimming pared 2 bases from V and 2 bases from J, leaving 7 bases between. CDR1 DFQATT and CDR2 SNEGSKA come from the germline V gene (reference sequence). The CDR3 protein is CSARQGPYEQYF. The CDR3 nucleotides read TGCAGTGCTAGACAGGGGCCCTACGAGCAGTACTTC.

This clone rates as medium-sized (0.01 to 0.1%). The rearrangement joins TRBV28 to TRBJ2-7; tentatively, D is TRBD1 (5 bases). The germline gives CDR1 MDHEN, CDR2 SYDVKM. CDR3 length: 15 amino acids. The V end lost 8 bases, the J end lost 2 bases, and 19 bases lay between the germline ends. CDR3 protein: CASPNQGKATYEQYF. CDR3 sequence (DNA): TGTGCCAGCCCCAATCAGGGAAAGGCGACCTACGAGCAGTACTTC.

This clone was detected a few times. Other DNA sequences of this sample code for an identical CDR3. The genes are TRBV5-4 and TRBJ2-5; 8 positions agree with TRBD2. This CDR3 contains 16 residues. V dropped 4 bases and J dropped 0; count of bases not matched to a gene: 8. Germline CDR1 is SGHNT and CDR2 is YYREEE (reference sequence). The CDR3 spells CASSPRTSLYQETQYF. In nucleotides, the CDR3 is TGTGCCAGCAGCCCTAGGACTAGCCTGTACCAAGAGACCCAGTACTTC.

This clone was seen ten or more times. This sample includes further DNA sequences coding for the same CDR3. The chain uses TRBV14 and TRBJ2-4; D is unclear. V lost 0 bases, J lost 7 bases, and 13 bases lay in between. The CDR3 has 15 residues. CDR1 and CDR2 (germline): SGHDN, FVKESK. The CDR3 DNA is TGTGCCAGCAGCCAAGAGTCTGGAAGGCTTAACATTCAGTACTTC. It is translated as CASSQESGRLNIQYF.

At least ten counts were recorded for this clone. The chain has TRBV11-3 and TRBJ1-1; no firm D call. The CDR3 loop spans 13 amino acids. Germline CDR1 SGHNT, CDR2 YENEEA. V lost 5 bases to trimming and J lost 1 base, with 8 bases between them. The CDR3 DNA follows: TGTGCCAGCAGCGCCGGAGGGAACACTGAAGCTTTCTTT. Its translation: CASSAGGNTEAFF. Using reference TRBV11-3 and TRBJ1-1 for the parts outside the CDR3, the full variable domain is EAGVVQSPRYKIIEKKQPVAFWCNPISGHNTLYWYLQNLGQGPELLIRYENEEAVDDSQLPKDRFSAERLKGVDSTLKIQPAELGDSAVYLCASSAGGNTEAFFGQGTRLTVV.

This clone has at least ten counts. V usage is TRBV19 and J usage is TRBJ2-1; 11 bases agree with TRBD2. This CDR3 has 16 amino acids. In germline, CDR1 is LNHDA, CDR2 SQIVND (reference sequence). Unmatched junction bases numbered 6, after V lost 4 bases and J lost 4 bases. CDR3 nucleotide sequence: TGTGCCAGTAGTAGAGCCTGGACTAGCGGGTACAATGAGCAGTTCTTC. Translated: CASSRAWTSGYNEQFF.

At least ten counts were recorded for this clone. The J gene is TRBJ2-7, the V gene TRBV4-3; D remains ambiguous. CDR1 LGHNA and CDR2 YSLEER come from the germline V gene. CDR3 length equals 16 residues. V lost 0 bases and J 0 bases, leaving 12 bases between the germline ends. CDR3 in DNA: TGCGCCAGCAGCCAAGAACATAGCTGGAGCTCCTACGAGCAGTACTTC. Translated: CASSQEHSWSSYEQYF.

As to this clone: This CDR3 is missing its conserved last phenylalanine or tryptophan, likely due to a read error. The CDR3 DNA sequence: TGTGCCAGCATGCCCGCCCTAACGGGACGGGGTGATGAGCAGTTCCTC. Translating it yields CASMPALTGRGDEQFL. V usage is TRBV28 and J usage is TRBJ2-1; D is perhaps TRBD1 or TRBD2 (5 bases each). V was cut by 7 bases and J by 8 bases, with 24 bases left in between. The CDR3 length is 16 residues. Germline loops: CDR1 MDHEN, CDR2 SYDVKM.

By frequency in the sample, this clone is medium-sized. The chain is built from TRBV7-3 and TRBJ2-3, with TRBD2 identical over 10 bases. Trimming cost V 0 bases and J 0 bases; bases outside gene matches: 9. The germline V gene has CDR1 SGHTA and CDR2 FQGTGA. CDR3 length: 19 residues. The CDR3 sequence: CASSLTAAGGRLSTDTQYF. DNA of the CDR3: TGTGCCAGCAGCTTAACAGCAGCGGGAGGGAGGCTTAGCACAGATACGCAGTATTTT.

This clone was seen ten or more times. The rearrangement joins TRBV20-1 to TRBJ2-5; the match to TRBD2 covers 12 bases. This CDR3 has 15 residues. V was pared by 3 bases and J by 1 base, with 3 bases of the junction left unmatched. Germline V gene data show CDR1 as DFQATT and CDR2 as SNEGSKA (reference sequence). The chain's CDR3 is CSASPTSGSQETQYF. In nucleotides, the CDR3 is TGCAGTGCTAGCCCGACTAGCGGGAGCCAAGAGACCCAGTACTTC.

This clone was counted many times. The chain joins TRBV11-3 to TRBJ2-3; possibly TRBD1 or TRBD2 for D (6 bases each). V lost 1 base and J lost 3, with 26 bases in between. The germline V gene encodes CDR1 SGHNT and CDR2 YENEEA. CDR3 length: 20 residues. The CDR3 bases are TGTGCCAGCAGCTTAGGGGGGGCGTTAGCAGGCCCGAAGGGGACAGATACGCAGTATTTT. This encodes CASSLGGALAGPKGTDTQYF. The full variable domain, with the rest looked up from reference TRBV11-3 and TRBJ2-3, is EAGVVQSPRYKIIEKKQPVAFWCNPISGHNTLYWYLQNLGQGPELLIRYENEEAVDDSQLPKDRFSAERLKGVDSTLKIQPAELGDSAVYLCASSLGGALAGPKGTDTQYFGPGTRLTVL.

The V and J genes are TRBV5-1 and TRBJ2-1; TRBD2 matches 9 bases. The germline V gene has CDR1 SGHRS and CDR2 YFSETQ. The V and J ends lost 4 bases and 6 bases, in that order; junction bases with no gene match: 23. The CDR3 is made up of 20 amino acids. The CDR3 sequence is CASSPVAWGPFWREGNEQFF. The CDR3, as DNA: TGCGCCAGCAGCCCGGTCGCGTGGGGCCCGTTTTGGCGGGAGGGCAATGAGCAGTTCTTC.

Judged by abundance, this clone is medium-sized (0.01 to 0.1%). CDR3 DNA: TGTGCCAGCAGCCGACCCGGGACCGACTCCTACGAGCAGTACTTC. As protein: CASSRPGTDSYEQYF. This chain connects TRBV4-2 to TRBJ2-7, with D tentatively TRBD1 or TRBD2 (5 bases each). Germline assignment: CDR1 LGHNA and CDR2 YNFKEQ. The CDR3 is 15 residues long. Trimming removed 4 bases from V and 0 bases from J, with 13 bases in between.

This clone was seen at least ten times. V usage is TRBV7-6 and J usage is TRBJ1-3, with D perhaps TRBD1 (5 bases). Per germline, CDR1 SGHVS and CDR2 FNYEAQ. Trimming cost V 1 base and J 3 bases, with 25 bases left between them. The CDR3 is 20 amino acids. CDR3 bases: TGTGCCAGCAGCTTAGTTTCCCCCTCCGGCAGGGTAGTATTTGGAAACACCATATATTTT. It encodes CASSLVSPSGRVVFGNTIYF.

This clone was found many times. CDR3 coding DNA: TGTGCCAGCAGTGCACTCCTAGCGGCCTACTACAATGAGCAGTTCTTC. Encoded protein: CASSALLAAYYNEQFF. This chain connects TRBV28 to TRBJ2-1, with TRBD2 identical over 7 bases. CDR1 is MDHEN and CDR2 is SYDVKM in the germline V gene. With 5 bases clipped from V and 3 bases from J, the junction kept 10 bases outside the gene matches. The CDR3 totals 16 residues.

This clone has at least ten counts. The chain links TRBV18 to TRBJ2-1; TRBD2 aligns across 9 bases. Germline V gene sequence: CDR1 KGHSH, CDR2 LQKENI. This CDR3 comprises 15 residues. J was trimmed by 6 bases and V by 3 bases; bases with no gene match: 6. The chain's CDR3 is CASSPTSGPFNEQFF. The CDR3 region has the DNA TGTGCCAGCTCACCGACTAGCGGCCCCTTCAATGAGCAGTTCTTC.

The chain recombines TRBV11-3 with TRBJ1-2, with D hard to call. Germline values: CDR1 SGHNT, CDR2 YENEEA. This CDR3 spans 12 amino acids. Trimming left V 3 bases short and J 5 bases short, with 7 bases between. CDR3 nucleotide sequence: TGTGCCAGCAGCTTGAACGGGTATGGCTACACCTTC. It is translated as CASSLNGYGYTF.

There are many counts of this clone. The V gene is TRBV9, the J gene TRBJ1-1; D remains unclear. The CDR3 runs to 14 residues. The germline V gene encodes CDR1 SGDLS and CDR2 YYNGEE. V shed 3 bases and J shed 1 base, with 10 bases lying between them. CDR3 loop: CASSAGGENTEAFF. In DNA, the CDR3 is TGTGCCAGCAGCGCAGGAGGAGAGAACACTGAAGCTTTCTTT.

Ten or more counts support this clone. The chain couples TRBV3-1 to TRBJ2-1; D not resolved. CDR1 is LGHDT, CDR2 YNNKEL, per germline (reference sequence). The CDR3 totals 11 residues. V shed 6 bases and J shed 8 bases, with 8 bases lying between them. The CDR3 reads CASRLRDEQFF. The CDR3 coding sequence is TGTGCCAGCAGACTACGGGATGAGCAGTTCTTC.

This clone came up many times. The chain couples TRBV7-3 to TRBJ2-1; 13 bases agree with TRBD2. Trimming at V came to 5 bases and at J to 7 bases, leaving 5 bases not matched to a gene. The CDR3 has 15 residues. The germline V gene has CDR1 SGHTA and CDR2 FQGTGA. CDR3 loop: CASSQRLAGGNEQFF. CDR3 nucleotides: TGTGCCAGCAGCCAACGACTAGCGGGAGGTAATGAGCAGTTCTTC.

This clone has at least ten counts. V is TRBV19 and J is TRBJ2-3, with TRBD1 identical over 7 bases. The CDR3 covers 14 residues. V shed 8 bases and J 2 bases; nucleotides not matched to a gene: 7. Germline values: CDR1 LNHDA, CDR2 SQIVND (reference sequence). The CDR3 here is CASSTGANTDTQYF. The CDR3 coding sequence is TGTGCCAGTTCCACAGGGGCGAACACAGATACGCAGTATTTT.

This clone was counted many times. CDR3 in DNA: TGTGCCATCAGTGGATTGGTCGGGGCCACACGGGATACGCAGTATTTT. Its protein product is CAISGLVGATRDTQYF. V gene TRBV10-3 combines with J gene TRBJ2-3; D is possibly TRBD1 or TRBD2 (5 bases each). The CDR3 loop spans 16 amino acids. Trimming left V 4 bases short and J 6 bases short, with 20 bases between. Germline V lookup: CDR1 ENHRY, CDR2 SYGVKD.